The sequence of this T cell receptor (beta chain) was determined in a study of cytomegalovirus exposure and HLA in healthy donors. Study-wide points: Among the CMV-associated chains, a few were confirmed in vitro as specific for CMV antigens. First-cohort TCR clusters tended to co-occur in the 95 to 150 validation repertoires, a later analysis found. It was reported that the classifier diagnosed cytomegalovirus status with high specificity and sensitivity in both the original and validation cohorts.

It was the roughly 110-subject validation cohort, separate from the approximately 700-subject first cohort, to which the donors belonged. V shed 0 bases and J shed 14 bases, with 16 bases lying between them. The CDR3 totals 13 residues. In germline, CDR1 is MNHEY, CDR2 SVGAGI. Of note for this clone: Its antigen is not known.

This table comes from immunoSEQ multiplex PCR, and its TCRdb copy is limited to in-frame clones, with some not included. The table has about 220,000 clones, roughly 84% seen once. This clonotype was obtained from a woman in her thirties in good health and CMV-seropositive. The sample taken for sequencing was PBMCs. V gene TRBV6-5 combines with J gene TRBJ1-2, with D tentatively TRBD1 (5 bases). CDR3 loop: CASSYSGRRGTTF. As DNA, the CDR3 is TGTGCCAGCAGTTACTCGGGCCGACGGGGGACGACCTTC.